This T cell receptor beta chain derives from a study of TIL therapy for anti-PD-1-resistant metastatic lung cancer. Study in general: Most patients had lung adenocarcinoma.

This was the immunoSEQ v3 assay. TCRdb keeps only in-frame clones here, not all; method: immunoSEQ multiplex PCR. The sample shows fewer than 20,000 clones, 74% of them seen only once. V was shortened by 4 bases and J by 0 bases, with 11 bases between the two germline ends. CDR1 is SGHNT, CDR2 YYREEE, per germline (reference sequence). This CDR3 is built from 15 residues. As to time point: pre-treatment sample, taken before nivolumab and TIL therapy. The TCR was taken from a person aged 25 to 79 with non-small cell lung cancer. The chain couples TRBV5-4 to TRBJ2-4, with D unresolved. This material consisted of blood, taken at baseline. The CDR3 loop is CASSTGPEAKNIQYF. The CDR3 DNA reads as TGTGCCAGCAGCACCGGGCCCGAAGCCAAAAACATTCAGTACTTC.